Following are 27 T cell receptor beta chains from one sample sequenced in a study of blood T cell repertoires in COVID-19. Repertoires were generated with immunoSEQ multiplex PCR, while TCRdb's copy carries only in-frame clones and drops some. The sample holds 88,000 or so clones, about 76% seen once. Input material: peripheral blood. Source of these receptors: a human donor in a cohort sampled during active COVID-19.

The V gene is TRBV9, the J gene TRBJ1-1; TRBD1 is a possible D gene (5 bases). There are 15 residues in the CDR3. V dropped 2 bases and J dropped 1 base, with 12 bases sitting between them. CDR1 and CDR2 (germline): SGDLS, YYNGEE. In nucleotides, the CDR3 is TGTGCCAGCAGCGTGCTGACAGACCCGAACACTGAAGCTTTCTTT. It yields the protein CASSVLTDPNTEAFF.

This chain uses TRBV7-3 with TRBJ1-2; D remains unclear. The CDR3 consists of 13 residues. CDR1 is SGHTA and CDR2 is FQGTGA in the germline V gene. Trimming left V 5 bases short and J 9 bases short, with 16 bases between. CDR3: CASSIAGLDSYTF. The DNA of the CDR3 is TGTGCCAGCAGCATAGCGGGGTTGGATAGCTACACCTTC.

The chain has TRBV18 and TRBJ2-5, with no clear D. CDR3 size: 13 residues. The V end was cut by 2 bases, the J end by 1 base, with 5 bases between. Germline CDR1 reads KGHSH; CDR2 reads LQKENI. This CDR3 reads CASSPGGQETQYF. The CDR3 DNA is TGTGCCAGCTCACCAGGCGGCCAAGAGACCCAGTACTTC.

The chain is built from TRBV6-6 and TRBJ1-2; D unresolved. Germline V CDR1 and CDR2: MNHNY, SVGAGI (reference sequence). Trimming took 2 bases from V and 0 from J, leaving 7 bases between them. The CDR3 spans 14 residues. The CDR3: CASSYPSTNYGYTF. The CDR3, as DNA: TGTGCCAGCAGTTACCCCAGTACTAACTATGGCTACACCTTC.

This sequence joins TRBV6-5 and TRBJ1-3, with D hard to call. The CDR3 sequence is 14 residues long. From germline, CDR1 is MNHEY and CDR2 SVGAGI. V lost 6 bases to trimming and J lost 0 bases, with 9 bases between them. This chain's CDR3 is CASSRLSSGNTIYF. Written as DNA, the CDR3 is TGTGCCAGCAGCCGACTAAGCTCTGGAAACACCATATATTTT.

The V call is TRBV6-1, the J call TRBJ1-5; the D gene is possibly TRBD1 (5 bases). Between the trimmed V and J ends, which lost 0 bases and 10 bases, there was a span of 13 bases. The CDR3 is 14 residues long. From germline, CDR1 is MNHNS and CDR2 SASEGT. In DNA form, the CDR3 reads TGTGCCAGCAGTGAAGCTCTAAACGACAGACCCCAGCATTTT. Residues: CASSEALNDRPQHF.

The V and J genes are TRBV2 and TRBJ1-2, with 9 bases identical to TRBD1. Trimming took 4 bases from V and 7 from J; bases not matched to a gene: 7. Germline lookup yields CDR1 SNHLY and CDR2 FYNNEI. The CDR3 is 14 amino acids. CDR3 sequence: CASSAITGGTGYTF. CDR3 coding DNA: TGTGCCAGCAGTGCAATTACAGGGGGCACTGGCTACACCTTC.

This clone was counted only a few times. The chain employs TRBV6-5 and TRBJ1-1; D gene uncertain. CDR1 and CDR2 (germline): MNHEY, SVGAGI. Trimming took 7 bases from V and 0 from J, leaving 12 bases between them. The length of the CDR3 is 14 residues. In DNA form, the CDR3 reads TGTGCCAGCAAAGAGGGAGCGGTGAACACTGAAGCTTTCTTT. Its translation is CASKEGAVNTEAFF.

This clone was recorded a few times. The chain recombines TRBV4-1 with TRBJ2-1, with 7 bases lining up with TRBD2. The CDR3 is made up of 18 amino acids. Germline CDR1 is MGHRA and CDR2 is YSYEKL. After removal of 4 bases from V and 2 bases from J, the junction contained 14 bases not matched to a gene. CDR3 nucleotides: TGCGCCAGCAGCCGACCGGGACTACGCTACGGAACCTACAATGAGCAGTTCTTC. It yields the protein CASSRPGLRYGTYNEQFF.

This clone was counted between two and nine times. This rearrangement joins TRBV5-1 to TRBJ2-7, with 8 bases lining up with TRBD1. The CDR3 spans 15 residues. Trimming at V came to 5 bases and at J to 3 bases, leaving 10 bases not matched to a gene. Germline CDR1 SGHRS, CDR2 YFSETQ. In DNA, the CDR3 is TGCGCCAGCAGTCCCCTTACAGGGGGACACTACGAGCAGTACTTC. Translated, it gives CASSPLTGGHYEQYF.

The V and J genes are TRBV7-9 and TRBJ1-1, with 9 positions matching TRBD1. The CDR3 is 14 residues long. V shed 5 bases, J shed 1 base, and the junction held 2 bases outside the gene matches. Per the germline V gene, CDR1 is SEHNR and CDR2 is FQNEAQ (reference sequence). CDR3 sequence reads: CASSQQGANTEAFF. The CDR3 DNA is TGTGCCAGCAGCCAACAGGGGGCGAACACTGAAGCTTTCTTT.

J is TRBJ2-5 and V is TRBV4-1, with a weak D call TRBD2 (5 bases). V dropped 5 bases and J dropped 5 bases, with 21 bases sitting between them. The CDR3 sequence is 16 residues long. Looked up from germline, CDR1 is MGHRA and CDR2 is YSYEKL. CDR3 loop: CASSSLIPGVGETQYF. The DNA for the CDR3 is TGCGCCAGCAGCTCCCTTATCCCCGGGGTCGGGGAGACCCAGTACTTC.

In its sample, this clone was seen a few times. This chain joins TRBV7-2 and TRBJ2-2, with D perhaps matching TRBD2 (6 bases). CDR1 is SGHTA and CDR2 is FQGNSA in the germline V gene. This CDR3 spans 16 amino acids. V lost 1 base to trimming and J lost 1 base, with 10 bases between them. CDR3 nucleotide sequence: TGTGCCAGCAGCTTAGGTGGAGGGGAGAACACCGGGGAGCTGTTTTTT. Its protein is CASSLGGGENTGELFF.

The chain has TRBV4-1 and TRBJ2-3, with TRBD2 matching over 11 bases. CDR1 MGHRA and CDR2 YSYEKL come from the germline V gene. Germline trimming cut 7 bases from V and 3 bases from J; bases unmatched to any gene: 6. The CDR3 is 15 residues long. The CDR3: CASNRLAGSTDTQYF. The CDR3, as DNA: TGCGCCAGCAATCGACTAGCGGGATCAACAGATACGCAGTATTTT.

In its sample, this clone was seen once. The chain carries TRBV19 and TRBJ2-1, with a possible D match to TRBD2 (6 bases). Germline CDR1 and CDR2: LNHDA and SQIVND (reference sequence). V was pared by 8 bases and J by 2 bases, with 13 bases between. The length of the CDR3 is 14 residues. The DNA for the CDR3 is TGTGCCAGTCGGCGGGGCGGGACCTACAATGAGCAGTTCTTC. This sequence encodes CASRRGGTYNEQFF. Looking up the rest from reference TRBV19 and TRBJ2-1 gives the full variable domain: DGGITQSPKYLFRKEGQNVTLSCEQNLNHDAMYWYRQDPGQGLRLIYYSQIVNDFQKGDIAEGYSVSREKKESFPLTVTSAQKNPTAFYLCASRRGGTYNEQFFGPGTRLTVL.

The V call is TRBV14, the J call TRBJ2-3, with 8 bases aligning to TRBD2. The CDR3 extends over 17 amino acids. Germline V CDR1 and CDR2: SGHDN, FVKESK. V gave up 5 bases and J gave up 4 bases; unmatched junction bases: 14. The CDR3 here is CASSSRRSSGSSDTQYF. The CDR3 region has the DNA TGTGCCAGCAGCTCCCGGCGGTCCAGCGGGAGTTCAGATACGCAGTATTTT.

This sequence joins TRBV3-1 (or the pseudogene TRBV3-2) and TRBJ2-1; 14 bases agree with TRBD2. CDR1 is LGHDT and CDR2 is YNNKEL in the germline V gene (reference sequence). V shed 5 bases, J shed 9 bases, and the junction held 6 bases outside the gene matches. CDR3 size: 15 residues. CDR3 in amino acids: CASSMGLAGVREQFF. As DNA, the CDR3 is TGTGCCAGCAGCATGGGACTAGCGGGAGTTCGTGAGCAGTTCTTC.

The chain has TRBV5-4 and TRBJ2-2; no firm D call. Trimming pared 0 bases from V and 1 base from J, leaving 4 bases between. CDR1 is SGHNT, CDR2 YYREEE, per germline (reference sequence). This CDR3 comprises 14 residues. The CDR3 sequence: CASSLGQNTGELFF. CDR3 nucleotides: TGTGCCAGCAGCTTGGGACAGAACACCGGGGAGCTGTTTTTT.

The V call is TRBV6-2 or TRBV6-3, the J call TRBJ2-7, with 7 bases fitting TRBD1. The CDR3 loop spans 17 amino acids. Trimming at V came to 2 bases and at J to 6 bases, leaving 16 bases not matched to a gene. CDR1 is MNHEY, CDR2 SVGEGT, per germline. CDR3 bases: TGTGCCAGCAGTTACGAGCTACAGGGGTCGGTTTGGGGCGAGCAGTACTTC. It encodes CASSYELQGSVWGEQYF.

The CDR3 here is CASSLEVNEDEQFF. CDR3 nucleotide sequence: TGTGCCAGCAGCCTCGAGGTGAATGAGGATGAGCAGTTCTTC. The rearrangement uses TRBV11-2 and TRBJ2-1; no clear D. The CDR3 spans 14 residues. Germline CDR1 and CDR2: SGHAT and FQNNGV. Trimming took 5 bases from V and 8 from J, leaving 16 bases between them.

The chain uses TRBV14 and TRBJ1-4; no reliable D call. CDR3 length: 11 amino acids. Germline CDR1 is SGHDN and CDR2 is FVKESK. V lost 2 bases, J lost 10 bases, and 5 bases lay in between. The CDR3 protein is CASSQFGKLFF. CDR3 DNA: TGTGCCAGCAGCCAATTCGGAAAACTGTTTTTT.

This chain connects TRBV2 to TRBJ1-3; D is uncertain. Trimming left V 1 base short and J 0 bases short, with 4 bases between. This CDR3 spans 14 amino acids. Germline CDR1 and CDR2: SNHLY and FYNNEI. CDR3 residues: CASSEGHSGNTIYF. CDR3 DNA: TGTGCCAGCAGTGAAGGTCACTCTGGAAACACCATATATTTT. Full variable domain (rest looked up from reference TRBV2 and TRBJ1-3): EPEVTQTPSHQVTQMGQEVILRCVPISNHLYFYWYRQILGQKVEFLVSFYNNEISEKSEIFDDQFSVERPDGSNFTLKIRSTKLEDSAMYFCASSEGHSGNTIYFGEGSWLTVV.

The DNA for the CDR3 is TGCGCCAGCAGCTTGCAGGGGGGCATGAACACTGAAGCTTTCTTT. Its protein is CASSLQGGMNTEAFF. The rearrangement joins TRBV5-1 to TRBJ1-1; 7 bases are a match to TRBD1. The CDR3 contains 15 residues. Per germline, CDR1 SGHRS and CDR2 YFSETQ. The junction had 3 bases not matched to a gene; V was cut back by 1 base and J by 0 bases.

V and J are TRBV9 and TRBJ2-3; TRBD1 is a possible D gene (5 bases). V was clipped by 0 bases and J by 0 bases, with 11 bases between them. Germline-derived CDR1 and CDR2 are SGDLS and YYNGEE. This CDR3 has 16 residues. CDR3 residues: CASSVGQGPSTDTQYF. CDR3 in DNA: TGTGCCAGCAGCGTAGGTCAGGGCCCTAGCACAGATACGCAGTATTTT.

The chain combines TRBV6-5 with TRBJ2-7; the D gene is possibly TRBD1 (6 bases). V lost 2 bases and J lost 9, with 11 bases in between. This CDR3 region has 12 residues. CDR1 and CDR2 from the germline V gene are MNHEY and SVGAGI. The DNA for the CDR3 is TGTGCCAGCAGTTACGGGGGCGCGGTGCAGTACTTC. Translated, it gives CASSYGGAVQYF.

For the CDR3, the DNA is TGCAGCGTACAGGGTCTCTTGAACACCGGGGAGCTGTTTTTT. It codes for CSVQGLLNTGELFF. The chain uses TRBV29-1 and TRBJ2-2; tentatively, D is TRBD1 (6 bases). V lost 6 bases, J lost 1 base, and 12 bases lay in between. Germline values: CDR1 SQVTM, CDR2 ANQGSEA. This CDR3 spans 14 amino acids.

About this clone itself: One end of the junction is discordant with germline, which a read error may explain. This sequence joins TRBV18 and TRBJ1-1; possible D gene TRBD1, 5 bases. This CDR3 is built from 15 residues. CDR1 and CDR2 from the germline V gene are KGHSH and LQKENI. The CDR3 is CANSRGTSRNTEAFF. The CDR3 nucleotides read TGTGCCAACTCACGCGGGACGTCGCGGAACACTGAAGCTTTCTTT.